The 32 T cell receptor beta chains given below trace back to one sample, sequenced in a study of kidney transplant recipient with SARS-CoV-2 infection. Using its own MiXCR run on the reads, TCRdb lists one record per CDR3 protein. The table shows fewer than 250,000 distinct CDR3 sequences, with 25% to 35% occurring only once. This sample comprised a blood sample, obtained at baseline and on day 111 from a kidney transplant recipient. The receptors shown here come from a male patient in his thirties who had COVID-19 and was a kidney transplant recipient. A share of the T cells may be of graft donor origin.

Notes on this clonotype: A much larger clone lies a single base off, so this may be a read error. The chain joins TRBV19 to TRBJ1-3; 8 nucleotides match TRBD1. V was clipped by 7 bases and J by 7 bases; unmatched bases: 9. The CDR3 has 14 amino acids. CDR1 and CDR2 (germline): LNHDA, SQIVND (reference sequence). Here the CDR3 reads CASKLRGLGNTIYF. DNA for the CDR3: TGTGCCAGTAAGCTCAGGGGGCTAGGCAACACCATATATTTT.

As regards this clonotype: A much larger clonotype is one base distant, so this may be a read error. A read error is likely, as this CDR3 ends without the conserved phenylalanine or tryptophan. The CDR3 sequence is CASKAGGTPVGEQYL. CDR3 bases: TGTGCCAGCAAGGCGGGCGGGACACCTGTCGGCGAGCAGTACCTC. This chain uses TRBV28 with TRBJ2-7, with D possibly called TRBD1 or TRBD2 (6 bases each). CDR1 and CDR2 (germline): MDHEN, SYDVKM. The CDR3 consists of 15 residues. Trimming left V 7 bases short and J 6 bases short, with 22 bases between.

This clonotype was recorded once. Being one base from a much bigger clone, this may be a read error. This sequence joins TRBV16 and TRBJ1-2; weak D call: TRBD1 (5 bases). Looked up from germline, CDR1 is KGHSY and CDR2 is FQNENV. The CDR3 totals 17 residues. V was cut by 5 bases and J by 4 bases, with 23 bases left in between. DNA of the CDR3: TGTGCCAGCAGCTCGGCGGGGGTCGTTAGAAAGACCTATGGCTACACCTTC. Encoded protein: CASSSAGVVRKTYGYTF.

Concerning this clonotype itself: One end of the junction varies from germline; a read error may be responsible. This chain uses TRBV2 with TRBJ1-4, with D uncertain. The germline gives CDR1 SNHLY, CDR2 FYNNEI. There are 14 residues in the CDR3. CDR3 nucleotides: TGCGCCACAGCAGCTTTAAGAACTAATGAAAAACTGTTTTTT. Amino acids: CATAALRTNEKLFF.

With regard to this clonotype: This may be a read error, as it is one base from a much larger clone. The rearrangement links TRBV7-7 to TRBJ2-7, with 7 bases that match TRBD1. Germline CDR1 SSHAT, CDR2 FNYEAQ (reference sequence). This CDR3 has 13 residues. CDR3 protein: CASSSRQGSEQYF. For the CDR3, the DNA is TGTGCTAGCAGCTCCCGACAGGGTAGCGAGCAGTACTTC.

This clonotype was picked up many times. The chain couples TRBV6-5 to TRBJ2-5; 10 bases agree with TRBD2. This CDR3 spans 14 amino acids. Trimming took 8 bases from V and 4 from J; bases not matched to a gene: 7. Germline CDR1 MNHEY, CDR2 SVGAGI. This CDR3 is CASATSGETETQYF. The CDR3 coding sequence is TGTGCCAGCGCTACTAGCGGGGAAACAGAGACCCAGTACTTC.

This clonotype showed up many times. The chain combines TRBV2 with TRBJ1-6, with D unclear. Looked up from germline, CDR1 is SNHLY and CDR2 is FYNNEI. The CDR3 runs to 16 residues. Trimming removed 6 bases from V and 10 bases from J, with 22 bases in between. The DNA of the CDR3 is TGTGCCAGCAGGAAGATTAGGACTGGTTCCACGTCACCCCTCCACTTT. It specifies CASRKIRTGSTSPLHF.

CDR3 residues: CATSRSKGCGKTYGYTF. DNA for the CDR3: TGTGCCACCAGCCGATCCAAAGGGTGTGGAAAGACCTATGGCTACACCTTC. The chain joins TRBV15 to TRBJ1-2, with D unresolved. The CDR3 is made up of 17 amino acids. CDR1 is LNHNV, CDR2 YYDKDF, per germline (reference sequence). Trimming shortened V by 5 bases and J by 4 bases, and 23 bases separated the two germline ends.

A word on this clonotype: A far larger clone is off by one base, so a read error is likely. This chain links TRBV6-1 with TRBJ2-7; D gene ambiguous. CDR3 length equals 12 residues. Germline V gene sequence: CDR1 MNHNS, CDR2 SASEGT. The CDR3 DNA sequence: TGTGCCAGCAGTGAACCCCCCTACGAGCAGTGCTTC. This gives the protein CASSEPPYEQCF.

Turning to this clonotype: Being one base from a much bigger clone, this may be a read error. The chain combines TRBV20-1 with TRBJ2-1; TRBD2 matches 12 bases. CDR1 is DFQATT and CDR2 is SNEGSKA in the germline V gene (reference sequence). The CDR3 runs 17 residues. DNA for the CDR3: TGCAGTACTAGATACCTAGCGGGGGGGGTACTATACAATGAGCAGTTCTTC. Translated: CSTRYLAGGVLYNEQFF.

This clonotype has at least ten counts. The gene calls are TRBV19 and TRBJ1-5; D remains ambiguous. From germline, CDR1 is LNHDA and CDR2 SQIVND (reference sequence). The CDR3 is made up of 14 amino acids. Trimming shortened V by 3 bases and J by 4 bases, and 10 bases separated the two germline ends. CDR3 loop: CASSIVVRNQPQHF. The CDR3 nucleotides are TGTGCCAGTAGTATTGTAGTGCGGAATCAGCCCCAGCATTTT. The full variable domain, with the rest looked up from reference TRBV19 and TRBJ1-5, is DGGITQSPKYLFRKEGQNVTLSCEQNLNHDAMYWYRQDPGQGLRLIYYSQIVNDFQKGDIAEGYSVSREKKESFPLTVTSAQKNPTAFYLCASSIVVRNQPQHFGDGTRLSIL.

The J gene is TRBJ2-7, the V gene TRBV15, with 7 bases aligning to TRBD2. The J call may be mistaken, given a closer DNA end match to TRBJ2-5. Germline V gives CDR1 LNHNV, CDR2 YYDKDF (reference sequence). There are 15 residues in the CDR3. CDR3 bases: TGTGCCACCGGCACCCCGACTAGCCCTCAAGAGACCCAGTACTTC. It encodes CATGTPTSPQETQYF.

This clonotype showed up many times. The chain joins TRBV12-3 or TRBV12-4 to TRBJ2-3; D may match TRBD1 or TRBD2 (5 bases each). V dropped 5 bases and J dropped 5 bases, with 20 bases sitting between them. The length of the CDR3 is 16 residues. CDR3 region: CASSRRGVPGLDTQYF. Written as DNA, the CDR3 is TGTGCCAGCAGTAGAAGGGGAGTTCCTGGTTTAGATACGCAGTATTTT.

As for this clonotype: A much larger clone lies a single base off, so this may be a read error. The rearrangement uses TRBV7-4 and TRBJ1-2; D unclear. This CDR3 contains 17 residues. Looked up from germline, CDR1 is SGHVT and CDR2 is SQSDAQ. V was pared by 5 bases and J by 4 bases, with 23 bases between. CDR3: CASSRRHSARKTYGYTF. The DNA of the CDR3 is TGTGCCAGCAGCCGCAGACATTCAGCTCGAAAGACCTATGGCTACACCTTC. The full variable domain, rest sourced from reference TRBV7-4 and TRBJ1-2, is GAGVSQSPRYKVAKRGRDVALRCDSISGHVTLYWYRQTLGQGSEVLTYSQSDAQRDKSGRPSGRFSAERPERSVSTLKIQRTEQGDSAVYLCASSRRHSARKTYGYTFGSGTRLTVV.

This clonotype was recorded many times. V is TRBV9 and J is TRBJ1-2; D is undetermined. The CDR3 runs to 16 residues. The ends were cut back, 7 bases at V and 4 bases at J, with 23 bases in the middle. Germline V lookup: CDR1 SGDLS, CDR2 YYNGEE. The CDR3 spells CASPSLYSRKTYGYTF. As DNA, the CDR3 is TGTGCCAGCCCGTCATTGTACTCAAGAAAGACCTATGGCTACACCTTC.

This clonotype was seen more than once but under ten times. The chain couples TRBV2 to TRBJ1-1, with D possibly TRBD1 on 5 matching bases. The CDR3 spans 14 residues. The germline V gene has CDR1 SNHLY and CDR2 FYNNEI. V lost 6 bases, J lost 0 bases, and 11 bases lay in between. Here the CDR3 DNA reads TGTGCCAGCAGCGCGGGACTGTTGAACACTGAAGCTTTCTTT. It encodes CASSAGLLNTEAFF. Based on the CDR3 plus reference TRBV2 and TRBJ1-1, the full variable domain is EPEVTQTPSHQVTQMGQEVILRCVPISNHLYFYWYRQILGQKVEFLVSFYNNEISEKSEIFDDQFSVERPDGSNFTLKIRSTKLEDSAMYFCASSAGLLNTEAFFGQGTRLTVV.

This clonotype was seen many times. The chain joins TRBV20-1 to TRBJ1-2, with TRBD1 identical over 8 bases. Germline V gives CDR1 DFQATT, CDR2 SNEGSKA (reference sequence). V was clipped by 1 base and J by 2 bases; unmatched bases: 12. The CDR3 covers 17 residues. Written as DNA, the CDR3 is TGCAGTGCTAGAGTCCCCCATCAGGGGGCGGGAAACTATGGCTACACCTTC. It yields the protein CSARVPHQGAGNYGYTF.

On this clonotype itself: A much larger clonotype is one base distant, so this may be a read error. The rearrangement uses TRBV18 and TRBJ1-5; D possibly corresponds to TRBD1 (5 bases). Between the trimmed V and J ends, which lost 3 bases and 0 bases, there was a span of 12 bases. Germline V CDR1 and CDR2: KGHSH, LQKENI. This CDR3 region has 16 residues. CDR3 DNA sequence: TGTGCCAGCTCACCTGCAGGGTTCGGTAGCAATCAGCCCCAGCATTTT. Translated, it gives CASSPAGFGSNQPQHF.

The rearrangement uses TRBV2 and TRBJ1-2; D is unresolved. Germline values: CDR1 SNHLY, CDR2 FYNNEI. The CDR3 has 17 amino acids. The V and J ends lost 4 bases and 4 bases respectively, with 22 bases between them. The CDR3 spells CASSALNYRWKTYGYTF. The CDR3 DNA reads as TGTGCCAGCAGTGCTCTTAATTACCGATGGAAGACCTATGGCTACACCTTC.

This clonotype was observed a handful of times. The CDR3 is CASSFSQGLVRNIQYF. In nucleotides, the CDR3 is TGTGCCAGCAGCTTTTCCCAGGGACTAGTTAGGAACATTCAGTACTTC. The chain is built from TRBV7-2 and TRBJ2-4, with 8 nucleotides matching TRBD2. The germline CDR1 and CDR2 sequences are SGHTA and FQGNSA. The CDR3 has 16 amino acids. J lost 7 bases, V lost 3 bases, and 11 bases had no gene match.

Concerning this clonotype itself: This could be a read error, since a much larger clone is one nucleotide away. The rearrangement links TRBV12-3 or TRBV12-4 to TRBJ2-2; 7 bases are a match to TRBD2. Trimming at V came to 2 bases and at J to 5 bases, leaving 5 bases not matched to a gene. The CDR3 is made up of 15 amino acids. CDR3 sequence reads: CASSLKRGGTGELFF. Written as DNA, the CDR3 is TGTGCCAGCAGTTTAAAGCGGGGAGGGACCGGGGAGCTGTTTTTT.

The rearrangement links TRBV12-3 or TRBV12-4 to TRBJ2-5; D gene unclear. The CDR3 is made up of 14 amino acids. The V end was cut by 6 bases, the J end by 2 bases, with 13 bases between. CDR3 amino acids: CASSPNTLQETQYF. The DNA of the CDR3 is TGTGCCAGCAGCCCTAATACCCTTCAAGAGACCCAGTACTTC.

Only a few counts were recorded for this clonotype. The gene calls are TRBV12-3 or TRBV12-4 and TRBJ2-3, with a tentative D call TRBD2 (5 bases). The CDR3 is 14 residues long. Trimming stripped 7 bases from V and 2 bases from J, with 13 bases between. The CDR3 DNA sequence: TGTGCCAGCACCCCGCGGGCGGACACAGATACGCAGTATTTT. It specifies CASTPRADTDTQYF.

This clonotype was observed many times. This chain joins TRBV7-7 and TRBJ1-2; D is undetermined. The length of the CDR3 is 17 residues. V was shortened by 5 bases and J by 4 bases, with 23 bases between the two germline ends. Per germline, CDR1 SSHAT and CDR2 FNYEAQ (reference sequence). The CDR3 nucleotides read TGTGCCAGCAGCAATATTAATAAGTGCCGAAAGACCTATGGCTACACCTTC. This codes for CASSNINKCRKTYGYTF.

This clonotype is a singleton in its sample. Just one base apart from a much larger clone, this may be a read error. The chain carries TRBV3-1 and TRBJ2-7, with 9 bases lining up with TRBD2. The CDR3 consists of 14 residues. The J segment lost 6 bases and the V segment lost 4 bases, leaving 7 bases of the junction unmatched. Per germline, CDR1 LGHDT and CDR2 YNNKEL (reference sequence). Written as DNA, the CDR3 is TGTGCCAGCAGCCCAGTTCGAGCGGGAGGCGAGCAGTACTTC. Translating it yields CASSPVRAGGEQYF.

The chain links TRBV10-3 to TRBJ2-3; D not resolved. CDR3 length equals 14 residues. V lost 4 bases and J 4 bases, leaving 12 bases between the germline ends. Germline CDR1 reads ENHRY; CDR2 reads SYGVKD. DNA for the CDR3: TGTGCCATCAGTGCGGCTAGTAGTCCAGATACGCAGTATTTT. Encoded protein: CAISAASSPDTQYF.

In this sample, this clonotype turned up many times. The rearrangement joins TRBV12-3 or TRBV12-4 to TRBJ1-5, with TRBD1 matching over 7 bases. The CDR3 length is 16 residues. Trimming cost V 7 bases and J 3 bases; bases outside gene matches: 12. In nucleotides, the CDR3 is TGTGCCAGCAAATCGTCCAGGACAGGCTTCAATCAGCCCCAGCATTTT. Residues: CASKSSRTGFNQPQHF.

This clonotype was counted many times. This sequence joins TRBV30 and TRBJ2-2; D is uncertain. Germline lookup yields CDR1 GTSNPN and CDR2 SVGIG (reference sequence). V was clipped by 4 bases and J by 6 bases, with 12 bases between them. The CDR3 has 13 residues. CDR3 nucleotide sequence: TGTGCCTGGATGGCCTCCCTCCCCGGGGAGCTGTTTTTT. Residues: CAWMASLPGELFF.

This chain uses TRBV16 with TRBJ1-2; weak D call: TRBD1 (6 bases). The CDR3 sequence is 17 residues long. Trimming took off 5 bases at V and 4 bases at J, with 23 bases between the two ends. In germline, CDR1 is KGHSY, CDR2 FQNENV. CDR3 DNA sequence: TGTGCCAGCAGCATATACAGGGTCGTTAGAAAGACCTATGGCTACACCTTC. Protein sequence: CASSIYRVVRKTYGYTF. The entire variable domain, with the rest obtained from reference TRBV16 and TRBJ1-2, is as follows: GEEVAQTPKHLVRGEGQKAKLYCAPIKGHSYVFWYQQVLKNEFKFLISFQNENVFDETGMPKERFSAKCLPNSPCSLEIQATKLEDSAVYFCASSIYRVVRKTYGYTFGSGTRLTVV.

Concerning this clonotype: A much larger clone differs from this one at a single base, so this may be a read error. V gene TRBV2 combines with J gene TRBJ2-7; TRBD2 aligns across 9 bases. The CDR3 consists of 15 residues. CDR1 is SNHLY and CDR2 is FYNNEI in the germline V gene. Trimming at V came to 7 bases and at J to 3 bases, leaving 10 bases not matched to a gene. The CDR3: CASKTRLAGSYEQYF. CDR3 sequence (DNA): TGTGCCAGCAAAACCCGGCTAGCGGGGAGCTACGAGCAGTACTTC.

This clonotype has ten or more counts. The chain combines TRBV3-1 with TRBJ1-1; D ambiguous. This CDR3 comprises 17 residues. The V gene's germline CDR1 is LGHDT and CDR2 YNNKEL (reference sequence). V lost 5 bases to trimming and J lost 4 bases, with 23 bases between them. The CDR3 reads CASSGFSPISIRTEAFF. The CDR3 DNA reads TGTGCCAGCAGCGGCTTCTCTCCCATTTCAATTCGCACTGAAGCTTTCTTT.

Points on this clonotype: One base away lies a much larger clone, so this may be a sequencing read error. The chain is built from TRBV6-2 or TRBV6-3 and TRBJ2-2, with D hard to call. This CDR3 has 15 amino acids. Germline V gene lookup returns CDR1 MNHEY and CDR2 SVGEGT. Trimming removed 1 base from V and 3 bases from J, with 9 bases in between. As DNA, the CDR3 is TGTGCCAGCAGTTACTGTGGCTCACACACCGGGGAGCTGTTTTTT. Amino acids: CASSYCGSHTGELFF.